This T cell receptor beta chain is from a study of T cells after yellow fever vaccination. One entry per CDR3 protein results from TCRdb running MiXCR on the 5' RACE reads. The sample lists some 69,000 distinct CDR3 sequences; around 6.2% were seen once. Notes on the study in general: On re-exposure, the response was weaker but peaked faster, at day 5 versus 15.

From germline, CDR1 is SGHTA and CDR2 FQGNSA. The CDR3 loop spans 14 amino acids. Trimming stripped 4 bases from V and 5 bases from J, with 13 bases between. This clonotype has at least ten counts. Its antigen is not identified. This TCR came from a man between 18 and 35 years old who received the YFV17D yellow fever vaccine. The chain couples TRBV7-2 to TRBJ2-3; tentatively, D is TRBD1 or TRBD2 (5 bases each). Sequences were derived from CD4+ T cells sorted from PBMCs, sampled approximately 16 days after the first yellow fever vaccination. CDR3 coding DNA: TGTGCCAGCAGCTGGTCTTGGGGGAAAGATACGCAGTATTTT. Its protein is CASSWSWGKDTQYF. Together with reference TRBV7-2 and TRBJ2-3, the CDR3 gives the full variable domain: GAGVSQSPSNKVTEKGKDVELRCDPISGHTALYWYRQSLGQGLEFLIYFQGNSAPDKSGLPSDRFSAERTGGSVSTLTIQRTQQEDSAVYLCASSWSWGKDTQYFGPGTRLTVL.